This T cell receptor (beta chain) originates from a study of shared clonotypes between healthy human individuals. The CDR3 is 14 residues long. Germline lookup yields CDR1 MNHNS and CDR2 SASEGT. V was clipped by 3 bases and J by 2 bases, with 10 bases between them. In the naive CD8 group, cells lacked CD45RO and were positively selected for CCR7, so terminally differentiated effector memory CD45RA+ cells were left out. In the original analysis: ImmunoSEQ output lacked quality scores and full-length reads, limiting matched filtering. The table came from immunoSEQ multiplex PCR; TCRdb's copy has only in-frame clones and leaves some out. That table furnishes V, J and clone size, whereas the DNA furnished D and trimming. The sample records just over 2,000,000 clones, about 95% being singletons.

The sample comprised naive CD8+ T cells sorted from blood. The sequence was obtained from a man between 18 and 35 years old in good health. The chain has TRBV6-1 and TRBJ1-1; D unresolved. The CDR3 DNA follows: TGTGCCAGCAGTGATGAGATCCTAAACACTGAAGCTTTCTTT. Its translation is CASSDEILNTEAFF.